A selection of T cell receptor beta chains follows, all from one sample in a study of blood T cell repertoires in COVID-19. Profiled with immunoSEQ multiplex PCR; TCRdb holds only in-frame clones, not every one. This table holds fewer than 200,000 clones, less than 85% found once. Sequencing used PBMCs or T cells enriched from blood (not recorded which). The receptors stem from a man aged 50 or older who had recovered from COVID-19. CDR3s include the opening cysteine and the closing phenylalanine or tryptophan. The order of the fields is J gene, D gene, V gene, clone size, CDR3 DNA, CDR3 protein. A D gene is named only where the DNA matches it firmly. The listing skips clone size in some rows; elsewhere it reads once, few, many or a size class.

TRBJ2-2,TRBD2,TRBV5-8,NA,TGTGCCAGCAGCACGCCCGGGACTAGCGGGGGGAACACCGGGGAGCTGTTTTTT,CASSTPGTSGGNTGELFF
TRBJ1-1,NA,TRBV19,many,TGTGCCAGTAGTATAGGGGGGGGAAACACTGAAGCTTTCTTT,CASSIGGGNTEAFF
TRBJ1-5,NA,TRBV6-5,NA,TGTGCCAGCAGTACCAAACTCGGGGGCAATCAGCCCCAGCATTTT,CASSTKLGGNQPQHF
TRBJ2-5,NA,TRBV18,NA,TGTGCCAGCTCACCACCGGCAGAAGAGACCCAGTACTTC,CASSPPAEETQYF
TRBJ1-1,NA,TRBV27,NA,TGTGCCAGCAGTTTATTTAGTCCCGTGGGAGGCACTGAAGCTTTCTTT,CASSLFSPVGGTEAFF
TRBJ2-1,NA,TRBV11-3,NA,TGTGCCAGCAGCGGGGGCAGATCCTACAATGAGCAGTTCTTC,CASSGGRSYNEQFF
TRBJ2-1,TRBD1,TRBV19,NA,TGTGCCAGTAGCTCCCCGACAGGGAACGAGCAGTTCTTC,CASSSPTGNEQFF
TRBJ1-6,NA,TRBV27,few,TGTGCCAGCAGTTTACTGGGGCCGGGCCGATCACCCCTCCACTTT,CASSLLGPGRSPLHF
TRBJ2-4,TRBD2,TRBV3-1/TRBV3-2,NA,TGTGCCAGCAGTCTCAGGGCGGGGGGTAGAAACATTCAGTACTTC,CASSLRAGGRNIQYF
TRBJ1-1,NA,TRBV3-1/TRBV3-2,NA,TGTGCCAGCAGCCAAGCCGGGGGGAATGGAGCTTTCTTT,CASSQAGGNGAFF
TRBJ2-3,NA,TRBV5-4,NA,TGTGCCAGCAGCCTGGGACTTGCCCCGGATACGCAGTATTTT,CASSLGLAPDTQYF
TRBJ2-1,TRBD2,TRBV3-1/TRBV3-2,NA,TGTGCCAGCTTCCCAGCGGGGGGGCGCGGTGAGCAGTTCTTC,CASFPAGGRGEQFF
TRBJ2-7,TRBD1,TRBV5-1,NA,TGCGCCAGCAGCCAGACGACAGGGGACGAGCAGTACTTC,CASSQTTGDEQYF
TRBJ2-3,TRBD2,TRBV3-1/TRBV3-2,NA,TGTGCCAGCAGCCCCGTCTCGGGACTAGCGGGGGGCACAGATACGCAGTATTTT,CASSPVSGLAGGTDTQYF
TRBJ2-6,NA,TRBV6-1,NA,TGTGCCAGCAGTGAAACATTCTCTGGGGCCAACGTCCTGACTTTC,CASSETFSGANVLTF
TRBJ2-5,NA,TRBV9,NA,TGTGCCAGCAGCGTAGGAGTCCAAGAGACCCAGTACTTC,CASSVGVQETQYF
TRBJ2-7,NA,TRBV4-1,NA,TGCGCCAGCAGCCAGGGCAGCTACGAGCAGTACTTC,CASSQGSYEQYF
TRBJ2-3,TRBD2,TRBV7-9,few,TGTGCCAGTGAAGGACTAGCGACCCGCACAGATACGCAGTATTTT,CASEGLATRTDTQYF
TRBJ2-3,NA,TRBV6-5,NA,TGTGCCAGCAGTTACAGTGGAGGGGAGGTCACAGATACGCAGTATTTT,CASSYSGGEVTDTQYF
TRBJ2-2,TRBD2,TRBV9,NA,TGTGCCAGCAGCGTAGAGAAGCGGGGGGGAGACACCGGGGAGCTGTTTTTT,CASSVEKRGGDTGELFF
TRBJ1-1,NA,TRBV5-1,NA,TGCGCCAGCAGCTTGGAGGCGGCGAACACTGAAGCTTTCTTT,CASSLEAANTEAFF
TRBJ1-5,TRBD1,TRBV19,NA,TGTGCCAGTAGTATAGCGCACAGGGGGCTTCAGCCCCAGCATTTT,CASSIAHRGLQPQHF
TRBJ2-4,TRBD1,TRBV2,NA,TGTGCCAGCAGTAGGCCGACAGGGGCCAAAAACATTCAGTACTTC,CASSRPTGAKNIQYF
TRBJ1-2,TRBD1,TRBV6-1,NA,TGTGCCAGCAGCGAAGGTCCACAGGGGTATGGCTACACCTTC,CASSEGPQGYGYTF
TRBJ1-4,NA,TRBV28,NA,TGTGCCAGCAGAAACCTGGACAGTAAGTTGTTTTTT,CASRNLDSKLFF
TRBJ2-7,TRBD1,TRBV11-2,NA,TGTGCCAGCAGCTTAGCGGGACAGAACTACGAGCAGTACTTC,CASSLAGQNYEQYF
TRBJ1-6,NA,TRBV29-1,NA,TGCAGCGTTGAAGAGGGGCCCAATTCACCCCTCCACTTT,CSVEEGPNSPLHF
TRBJ1-3,NA,TRBV28,NA,TGTGCCAGCAGTGGGAAGGGAGCTGGAAACACCATATATTTT,CASSGKGAGNTIYF
TRBJ2-1,NA,TRBV4-2,NA,TGTGCCAGCAGCTTAGACCGACAGACCAATGAGCAGTTCTTC,CASSLDRQTNEQFF